Listed here are 16 T cell receptor beta chains from one sample, sequenced in a study of T cells in Graves' hyperthyroidism and ophthalmopathy. Amplification targeted TCR beta CDR3 regions from RNA transcripts. HTBI primers were used for first-round RT-PCR of the TCR CDR3. TCRdb re-called the multiplex PCR reads through MiXCR, storing one row per CDR3 protein. The table shows about 500,000 distinct CDR3 sequences, with approximately 14% occurring only once. The sequenced sample consisted of blood. Source of these receptors: a woman aged 18-30 years with Graves' hyperthyroidism.

This clonotype was observed at least ten times. The chain carries TRBV2 and TRBJ1-4; 7 nucleotides line up with TRBD1. This CDR3 has 15 residues. The ends lost 7 bases at V and 5 bases at J; junction bases unmatched: 10. The germline CDR1 and CDR2 sequences are SNHLY and FYNNEI. CDR3 region: CASITGTVTNEKLFF. CDR3 bases: TGTGCCAGCATAACGGGGACAGTCACCAATGAAAAACTGTTTTTT.

This clonotype was seen many times. This rearrangement joins TRBV19 to TRBJ1-4; 10 bases match TRBD1. The CDR3 length is 14 residues. V dropped 6 bases and J dropped 8; count of bases not matched to a gene: 6. Looked up from germline, CDR1 is LNHDA and CDR2 is SQIVND (reference sequence). The CDR3 DNA follows: TGTGCCAGTAGAACGAGACAGGGGGCGGAAAAACTGTTTTTT. Its protein is CASRTRQGAEKLFF.

This clonotype was recorded at least ten times. V usage is TRBV28 and J usage is TRBJ1-2, with TRBD1 matching over 10 bases. CDR1 and CDR2 from the germline V gene are MDHEN and SYDVKM. V lost 7 bases, J lost 8 bases, and 10 bases stayed unmatched. The CDR3 totals 14 residues. CDR3 nucleotide sequence: TGTGCCAGCACCACGGGACAGGGGAGAGTCGGCTACACCTTC. It specifies CASTTGQGRVGYTF.

This clonotype appeared many times. V and J are TRBV24-1 and TRBJ1-4, with a weak D call TRBD1 (6 bases). This CDR3 has 14 amino acids. With 3 bases removed from V and 7 bases from J, the gap between germline ends came to 11 bases. Germline V gene lookup returns CDR1 KGHDR and CDR2 SFDVKD. DNA for the CDR3: TGTGCCACCAGTGATCCCCGGACAGCTGAAAAACTGTTTTTT. Amino acid sequence: CATSDPRTAEKLFF.

This clonotype was picked up a small number of times. V and J are TRBV10-1 and TRBJ2-3; D possibly corresponds to TRBD1 (5 bases). The V end was cut by 3 bases, the J end by 3 bases, with 16 bases between. Per germline, CDR1 WNHNN and CDR2 SYGVQD (reference sequence). There are 16 residues in the CDR3. CDR3 coding DNA: TGCGCCAGCAGTGAAAGGGCAGGGTTCGTTACAGATACGCAGTATTTT. Its translation: CASSERAGFVTDTQYF.

This clonotype was seen repeatedly, ten times or more. The rearrangement uses TRBV12-5 and TRBJ1-1, with 10 bases that match TRBD1. CDR3 length equals 17 residues. The germline gives CDR1 LGHNT, CDR2 FRNRAP. The ends lost 1 base at V and 0 bases at J; junction bases unmatched: 5. As DNA, the CDR3 is TGTGCTAGTGGTTTGGCGACAGGGGGCGGCGTGAACACTGAAGCTTTCTTT. Translating gives CASGLATGGGVNTEAFF.

This clonotype has more than one count but fewer than ten. This rearrangement joins TRBV11-3 to TRBJ2-2, with TRBD1 matching 8 bases. Trimming removed 3 bases from V and 3 bases from J; junction bases left unmatched: 3. Germline CDR1 is SGHNT and CDR2 is YENEEA. The CDR3 is 15 residues long. In DNA form, the CDR3 reads TGTGCCAGCAGCTTGACAGGGGTGCACACCGGGGAGCTGTTTTTT. Amino acids: CASSLTGVHTGELFF.

This clonotype has at least ten counts. The V call is TRBV7-8, the J call TRBJ2-1; D possibly corresponds to TRBD1 (5 bases). Per germline, CDR1 SGHVS and CDR2 FQNEAQ. With 1 base removed from V and 6 bases from J, the gap between germline ends came to 10 bases. The CDR3 spans 14 residues. The CDR3 is CASSLGQTRNEQFF. CDR3 nucleotide sequence: TGTGCCAGCAGCTTAGGACAGACCCGCAATGAGCAGTTCTTC.

This clonotype was recorded many times. CDR3: CASRGLRGSGNTIYF. In DNA, the CDR3 is TGTGCCAGCAGGGGACTCAGGGGCTCTGGAAACACCATATATTTT. The chain recombines TRBV11-2 with TRBJ1-3; D possibly corresponds to TRBD1 (6 bases). V was cut by 6 bases and J by 0 bases, with 12 bases left in between. Germline CDR1 SGHAT, CDR2 FQNNGV. The length of the CDR3 is 15 residues.

Concerning this clonotype: This may be a read error, as it is one base from a much larger clone. The chain combines TRBV2 with TRBJ1-4; perhaps TRBD1 as D (6 bases). The V end was cut by 8 bases, the J end by 5 bases, with 21 bases between. CDR1 is SNHLY, CDR2 FYNNEI, per germline. The CDR3 totals 16 residues. The CDR3 DNA is TGTGCCAGCGGGAGGGCAGGGGCAACGTTAAATGAAAAACTGTTTTTT. It specifies CASGRAGATLNEKLFF.

This clonotype was counted many times. The chain is built from TRBV27 and TRBJ2-7, with 11 bases lining up with TRBD2. The germline V gene has CDR1 MNHEY and CDR2 SMNVEV (reference sequence). The CDR3 sequence is 14 residues long. J was trimmed by 4 bases and V by 6 bases; bases with no gene match: 5. CDR3 nucleotide sequence: TGTGCCAGCAGGGTAGCGGGAGGGCCTTACGAGCAGTACTTC. It codes for CASRVAGGPYEQYF.

The rearrangement joins TRBV13 to TRBJ2-1; weak D call: TRBD2 (5 bases). Trimming left V 0 bases short and J 10 bases short, with 13 bases between. The CDR3 sequence is 14 residues long. The V gene's germline CDR1 is PRHDT and CDR2 FYEKMQ (reference sequence). CDR3 bases: TGTGCCAGCAGCTTAGGGCAGGAGGCTAGAGAGCAGTTCTTC. Amino acid sequence: CASSLGQEAREQFF.

To note about this clonotype: A read error may be the cause here, since a much bigger clone is one base away. CDR3 protein: CASNSFSGTYFNEQFF. DNA of the CDR3: TGTGCCAGCAACTCCTTTAGCGGGACATATTTCAATGAGCAGTTCTTC. The chain carries TRBV7-9 and TRBJ2-1; 8 positions match TRBD2. V was pared by 7 bases and J by 6 bases, with 14 bases of the junction left unmatched. Germline values: CDR1 SEHNR, CDR2 FQNEAQ (reference sequence). This CDR3 region has 16 residues.

The sample holds many counts of this clonotype. J is TRBJ2-5 and V is TRBV6-1; TRBD2 matches 7 bases. This CDR3 is 13 amino acids long. After removal of 8 bases from V and 5 bases from J, the junction contained 8 bases not matched to a gene. Germline CDR1 and CDR2: MNHNS and SASEGT. The CDR3 DNA is TGTGCCAGCGGGAGGGCCTCCAGGGAGACCCAGTACTTC. Translation gives CASGRASRETQYF.

This clonotype was found many times. The chain links TRBV7-3 to TRBJ2-1; D gene ambiguous. The length of the CDR3 is 13 residues. Germline V lookup: CDR1 SGHTA, CDR2 FQGTGA. V was pared by 3 bases and J by 6 bases, with 9 bases between. Written as DNA, the CDR3 is TGTGCCAGCAGCTTGGGGTATTCCAATGAGCAGTTCTTC. It translates to CASSLGYSNEQFF.

The sample holds many counts of this clonotype. This chain joins TRBV11-3 and TRBJ2-3, with D possibly TRBD1 on 5 matching bases. The germline gives CDR1 SGHNT, CDR2 YENEEA. The V gene lost 5 bases and the J gene lost 0 bases, with 15 bases spanning the gap. The CDR3 loop spans 16 amino acids. Written as DNA, the CDR3 is TGTGCCAGCAGCCCCCGACAGCGTCCTAGCACAGATACGCAGTATTTT. It yields the protein CASSPRQRPSTDTQYF. The full variable domain, its missing parts supplied by reference TRBV11-3 and TRBJ2-3, is EAGVVQSPRYKIIEKKQPVAFWCNPISGHNTLYWYLQNLGQGPELLIRYENEEAVDDSQLPKDRFSAERLKGVDSTLKIQPAELGDSAVYLCASSPRQRPSTDTQYFGPGTRLTVL.